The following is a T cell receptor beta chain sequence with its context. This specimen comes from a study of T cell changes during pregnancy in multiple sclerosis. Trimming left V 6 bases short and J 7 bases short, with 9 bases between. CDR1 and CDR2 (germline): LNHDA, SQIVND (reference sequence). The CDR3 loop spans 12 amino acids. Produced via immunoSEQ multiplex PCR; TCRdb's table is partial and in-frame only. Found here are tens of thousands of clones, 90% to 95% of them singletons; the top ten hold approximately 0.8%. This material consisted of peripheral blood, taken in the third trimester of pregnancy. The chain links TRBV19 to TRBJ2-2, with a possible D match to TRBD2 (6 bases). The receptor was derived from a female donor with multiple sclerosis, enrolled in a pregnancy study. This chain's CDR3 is CASREGFGELFF. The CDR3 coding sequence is TGTGCCAGTAGGGAGGGGTTCGGGGAGCTGTTTTTT.